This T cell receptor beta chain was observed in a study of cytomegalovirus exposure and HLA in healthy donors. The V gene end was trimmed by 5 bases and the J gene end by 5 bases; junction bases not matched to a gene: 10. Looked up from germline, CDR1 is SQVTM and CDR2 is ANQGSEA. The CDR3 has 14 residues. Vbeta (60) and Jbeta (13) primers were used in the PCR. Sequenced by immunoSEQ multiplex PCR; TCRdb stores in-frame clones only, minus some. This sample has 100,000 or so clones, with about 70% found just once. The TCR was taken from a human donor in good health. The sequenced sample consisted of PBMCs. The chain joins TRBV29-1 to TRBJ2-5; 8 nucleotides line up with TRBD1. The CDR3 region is CSVPWTGFFETQYF. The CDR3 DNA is TGCAGCGTTCCTTGGACAGGGTTTTTTGAGACCCAGTACTTC.